The source of this T cell receptor (beta chain) is a study of cytomegalovirus exposure and HLA in healthy donors. About this clone: Antigen unknown.

Study results and limitations: Both high specificity and high sensitivity reportedly marked the classifier's diagnosis of cytomegalovirus status. Most TCR sequences were uncommon, yet certain public TCRs appeared in many donors. Testing in vitro showed a few CMV-associated chains specific for CMV antigens.

It was with 60 Vbeta and 13 Jbeta primers that the PCR ran. Produced via immunoSEQ multiplex PCR; TCRdb's table is partial and in-frame only. This table has 75,000 to 100,000 clones, around two thirds appearing once. Although they were nominally healthy when sampled, donors likely had unrecorded immune exposures. Germline CDR1 and CDR2: MNHEY and SVGAGI. The CDR3 is 15 residues long. The V segment lost 6 bases and the J segment 2 bases; nucleotides outside the gene matches: 5. The source material was PBMCs. The rearrangement uses TRBV6-5 and TRBJ2-7; 12 nucleotides line up with TRBD2. This TCR came from a male donor in good health and CMV-seronegative. CDR3 in DNA: TGTGCCAGCAGCCCACTAGCGGGAGGCGCCTACGAGCAGTACTTC. It yields the protein CASSPLAGGAYEQYF.